This record covers a single T cell receptor beta chain. Its antigen is unknown. The source of the sample is a study of shared clonotypes between healthy human individuals. Study summary: The study drew on a couple of women and a few men aged 18 to 49 as donors.

The germline V gene has CDR1 DFQATT and CDR2 SNEGSKA (reference sequence). V lost 6 bases to trimming and J lost 14 bases, with 17 bases between them. The CDR3 covers 11 residues. Sequencing was performed with immunoSEQ multiplex PCR; in TCRdb, only in-frame clones are kept and a portion is missing. Among 150,000 to 200,000 clones listed, 66% were seen once. Study-level findings and limits: Blood was the sole source, and tissue repertoires probably differ. Estimated clonotype richness was generally higher in naive than memory subsets.

Sequenced material: memory CD4+ T cells sorted from blood. The subset denotes: CD45RA-negative fraction. This receptor was taken from a man under 40 in good health. The chain couples TRBV20-1 to TRBJ2-1, with D possibly TRBD2 on 6 matching bases. The CDR3 region is CSALPRDKEFF. CDR3 nucleotides: TGCAGTGCCCTGCCGCGGGATAAGGAGTTCTTC.